A selection of T cell receptor beta chains follows, all from one sample in a study of graft-versus-host responses after intestinal transplantation. Using immunoSEQ multiplex PCR, the repertoire was profiled, and TCRdb retains in-frame clones only, with some absent. Of some 69,000 clones in the sample, 80% to 95% were seen once. The sample in question was bone marrow, obtained roughly 110 weeks after intestinal transplantation. All receptors derive from a human patient who received an intestinal transplant, so some T cells may come from the graft donor. CDR3s include the opening cysteine and the closing phenylalanine or tryptophan. A D gene is named only where the DNA matches it firmly. A row's size may be missing; if present it is once, few, many or a size class.

j_call cdr3_length v_call d_call clone_size cdr3_aa cdr3_nt
TRBJ1-1 12 TRBV7-3 NA NA CASSLKGLVAFF TGTGCCAGCAGCTTAAAGGGGCTAGTGGCTTTCTTT
TRBJ2-1 16 TRBV5-1 TRBD2 NA CASSLVSGSSYNEQFF TGCGCCAGCAGCTTGGTCAGCGGGAGCTCCTACAATGAGCAGTTCTTC
TRBJ1-6 16 TRBV18 TRBD1 NA CASSLDRDRDFSPLHF TGTGCCAGCTCCCTTGACCGGGACAGGGATTTTTCACCCCTCCACTTT
TRBJ2-2 17 TRBV11-2 NA NA CAGSLAPLGVGAGELFF TGTGCCGGCAGCTTAGCCCCCCTCGGGGTGGGGGCCGGGGAGCTGTTTTTT
TRBJ1-2 16 TRBV7-6 TRBD1 NA CASSLYTGGAGYGYTF TGTGCCAGCAGCTTATATACAGGGGGCGCGGGTTATGGCTACACCTTC
TRBJ2-2 17 TRBV7-6 TRBD2 NA CASSLALAGGPSGELFF TGTGCCAGCAGCTTAGCCCTAGCGGGGGGGCCGTCCGGGGAGCTGTTTTTT
TRBJ2-7 13 TRBV19 NA once CASSPGIRREQYF TGTGCCAGTAGCCCCGGAATCAGACGCGAGCAGTACTTC
TRBJ1-2 13 TRBV19 NA few CASSRGNNYGYTF TGTGCCAGTAGTAGGGGGAATAACTATGGCTACACCTTC
TRBJ1-3 15 TRBV6-6 NA few CASSYFSDSGNTIYF TGTGCCAGCAGTTACTTCTCGGACTCTGGAAACACCATATATTTT
TRBJ2-7 15 TRBV6-5 TRBD2 once CASSYLGTSGYEQYF TGTGCCAGCAGTTACCTTGGGACTAGCGGTTACGAGCAGTACTTC
TRBJ2-5 13 TRBV27 NA NA CASSFGGQETQYF TGTGCCAGCAGTTTCGGGGGACAAGAGACCCAGTACTTC
TRBJ1-2 14 TRBV6-1 NA NA CASSEVPGSYGYTF TGTGCCAGCAGTGAAGTGCCAGGGTCCTATGGCTACACCTTC
TRBJ2-2 14 TRBV5-1 TRBD1 NA CASRDRGNTGELFF TGCGCCAGCCGGGACAGGGGAAATACCGGGGAGCTGTTTTTT
TRBJ2-1 16 TRBV5-4 TRBD1 NA CASSFTGGGRDNEQFF TGTGCCAGCAGCTTTACAGGGGGAGGACGGGACAATGAGCAGTTCTTC
TRBJ2-2 11 TRBV6-5 NA NA CASSYAGELFF TGTGCCAGCAGTTACGCCGGGGAGCTGTTTTTT
TRBJ2-2 12 TRBV11-3 NA NA CASSWRTGELFF TGTGCCAGCAGCTGGAGGACCGGGGAGCTGTTTTTT
TRBJ2-1 17 TRBV9 TRBD2 NA CASSAPGLAGSYNEQFF TGTGCCAGCAGCGCCCCCGGACTAGCGGGATCCTACAATGAGCAGTTCTTC
TRBJ1-6 16 TRBV27 NA few CASRSPIRRNNSPLHF TGTGCCAGCAGATCCCCCATACGACGGAATAATTCACCCCTCCACTTT
TRBJ1-2 15 TRBV6-5 NA NA CASSYSAGSNYGYTF TGTGCCAGCAGTTACTCGGCCGGCAGCAACTATGGCTACACCTTC
TRBJ2-7 14 TRBV4-1 NA NA CASSQSRTSYEQYF TGCGCCAGCAGCCAGTCGAGGACATCCTACGAGCAGTACTTC
TRBJ2-7 14 TRBV9 NA NA CASSVSSGTYEQYF TGTGCCAGCAGCGTATCTTCAGGGACCTACGAGCAGTACTTC
TRBJ1-6 15 TRBV5-6 NA NA CASSLETGGNSPLHF TGTGCCAGCAGCTTGGAGACAGGCGGTAATTCACCCCTCCACTTT
TRBJ1-3 16 TRBV7-9 NA NA CASSLGQILIGNTIYF TGTGCCAGCAGCCTGGGACAAATTCTTATTGGAAACACCATATATTTT
TRBJ2-2 15 TRBV7-3 NA once CASSLTSGRAGELFF TGTGCCAGCAGCTTAACTAGTGGGAGAGCCGGGGAGCTGTTTTTT
TRBJ2-7 17 TRBV7-9 NA NA CASSLVGGNPLAYEQYF TGTGCCAGCAGCTTAGTAGGGGGAAACCCCCTCGCCTACGAGCAGTACTTC
TRBJ2-7 14 TRBV27 NA NA CASSFRQGRNEQYF TGTGCCAGCAGTTTTAGGCAGGGGAGGAACGAGCAGTACTTC
TRBJ2-1 14 TRBV7-9 NA medium-sized CASSYRAAYNEQFF TGTGCCAGCAGCTACAGGGCTGCCTACAATGAGCAGTTCTTC
TRBJ2-1 11 TRBV4-1 NA NA CASSLNNEQFF TGCGCCAGCAGCCTTAACAATGAGCAGTTCTTC
TRBJ2-5 15 TRBV7-9 NA NA CASSSTDSWGETQYF TGTGCCAGCAGCTCGACAGACTCATGGGGGGAGACCCAGTACTTC
TRBJ1-2 14 TRBV30 NA NA CAWSLADYYYGYTF TGTGCCTGGAGCCTGGCGGATTATTACTATGGCTACACCTTC
TRBJ1-1 11 TRBV11-2 NA NA CASRSNTEAFF TGTGCCAGCAGGTCGAACACTGAAGCTTTCTTT
TRBJ2-2 16 TRBV28 TRBD1 NA CASTPEGQGVRGELFF TGTGCCAGCACCCCCGAGGGACAGGGAGTAAGGGGGGAGCTGTTTTTT
TRBJ2-3 16 TRBV6-6 TRBD2 NA CASSYSRGGPSDTQYF TGTGCCAGCAGTTACTCCCGCGGGGGGCCCTCGGACACGCAGTATTTT
TRBJ2-7 12 TRBV5-4 NA NA CASSRDSYEQYF TGTGCCAGCAGTCGGGATTCCTACGAGCAGTACTTC
TRBJ2-3 15 TRBV15 TRBD2 NA CATSRQRGGADTQYF TGTGCCACCAGCAGACAGCGGGGGGGCGCGGATACGCAGTATTTT
TRBJ1-1 13 TRBV19 NA few CASSLTANTEAFF TGTGCCAGTAGTCTTACAGCGAACACTGAAGCTTTCTTT
TRBJ2-3 14 TRBV5-4 TRBD2 NA CASSTSDSTDTQYF TGTGCCAGCAGCACTAGCGATAGCACAGATACGCAGTATTTT
TRBJ1-5 15 TRBV11-3 NA NA CASSLVSGGAQPQHF TGTGCCAGCAGCTTAGTGTCGGGGGGAGCGCAGCCCCAGCATTTT
TRBJ2-2 16 TRBV12-5 NA NA CASGPRAGSNTGELFF TGTGCTAGTGGTCCCCGAGCGGGCTCGAACACCGGGGAGCTGTTTTTT
TRBJ1-1 13 TRBV30 NA NA CACERAMNTEAFF TGTGCCTGCGAAAGAGCCATGAACACTGAAGCTTTCTTT
TRBJ2-1 15 TRBV4-2 TRBD2 NA CASALDSGINNEQFF TGTGCCAGCGCCCTTGACAGCGGGATAAACAATGAGCAGTTCTTC
TRBJ2-2 15 TRBV2 TRBD1 NA CASNRDRGGTGELFF TGTGCCAGTAATAGGGACAGGGGGGGCACCGGGGAGCTGTTTTTT
TRBJ1-3 12 TRBV4-1 NA NA CASSQVRNTIYF TGCGCCAGCAGCCAAGTGAGAAACACCATATATTTT
TRBJ2-7 13 TRBV28 NA NA CASKGINFYEQYF TGTGCCAGCAAGGGCATTAACTTCTACGAGCAGTACTTC
TRBJ2-7 13 TRBV2 TRBD2 NA CATRLAEIYEQYF TGTGCCACCCGACTAGCGGAGATCTACGAGCAGTACTTC
TRBJ2-5 15 TRBV13 NA NA CASSPPDRPSETQYF TGTGCCAGCAGCCCCCCTGACAGGCCGAGCGAGACCCAGTACTTC
TRBJ1-1 17 TRBV7-9 NA NA CASSDYAGTPEDTEAFF TGTGCCAGCAGCGATTATGCCGGGACACCCGAGGACACTGAAGCTTTCTTT
TRBJ2-7 15 TRBV5-4 NA NA CASSGYSGETYEQYF TGTGCCAGCAGCGGTTACTCCGGGGAAACCTACGAGCAGTACTTC
TRBJ2-3 14 TRBV19 NA NA CASSIVPGTDTQYF TGTGCCAGTAGTATAGTCCCCGGCACAGATACGCAGTATTTT